This TCR beta chain emerged from a study of T cell responses to AZD1222 COVID-19 vaccine. As regards this clone: Its antigen is still unknown. This sample includes further DNA sequences coding for the same CDR3.

Germline V gene data show CDR1 as GTSNPN and CDR2 as SVGIG (reference sequence). V was pared by 1 base and J by 3 bases, with 6 bases between. The CDR3 contains 12 residues. Whole-study findings and limits: The donor cohort was predominantly white British with a female majority, and clonal diversity may have been underestimated. Recipients of two AZD1222 doses showed rising Spike-specific TCR breadth and depth.

The table came from immunoSEQ multiplex PCR; TCRdb's copy has only in-frame clones and leaves some out. This table has some 180,000 clones, approximately 95% appearing once. V gene TRBV30 combines with J gene TRBJ1-2; D is unclear. The sample here was peripheral blood, taken 28 days after the second dose of the MenACWY control vaccine. The source is an adult who received the MenACWY meningococcal vaccine as a control. CDR3 protein: CAWSGGDYGYTF. As DNA, the CDR3 is TGTGCCTGGAGTGGTGGAGACTATGGCTACACCTTC.